One sample yielded the 7 T cell receptor beta chains listed below, sequenced in a study of blood T cell repertoires in COVID-19. Sequencing was performed with immunoSEQ multiplex PCR; in TCRdb, only in-frame clones are kept and a portion is missing. The sample holds 140,000 or so clones; about 86% are singletons and the top ten take about 9.4%. Sequenced material: peripheral blood. The source is a woman in her 50s with active or convalescent COVID-19.

The chain couples TRBV5-4 to TRBJ1-1, with D perhaps matching TRBD1 (5 bases). Trimming removed 4 bases at V and 4 bases at J, with 17 bases between. The germline V gene encodes CDR1 SGHNT and CDR2 YYREEE (reference sequence). The CDR3 has 15 residues. This CDR3 is CASSPPAGKLTEAFF. The DNA for the CDR3 is TGTGCCAGCAGCCCCCCAGCAGGGAAACTCACTGAAGCTTTCTTT.

The gene calls are TRBV7-3 and TRBJ2-5, with D hard to call. V was trimmed by 5 bases and J by 5 bases, leaving 12 bases between them. Germline loops: CDR1 SGHTA, CDR2 FQGTGA. This CDR3 has 13 amino acids. The CDR3 sequence: CASSERHRETQYF. The CDR3 nucleotides are TGTGCCAGCAGCGAACGACATCGGGAGACCCAGTACTTC.

Details on this clone: The sample holds other DNA sequences that translate to the same CDR3. V is TRBV5-1 and J is TRBJ2-7; unclear D gene. With 0 bases removed from V and 2 bases from J, the gap between germline ends came to 9 bases. The germline gives CDR1 SGHRS, CDR2 YFSETQ. The CDR3 consists of 14 residues. The CDR3 nucleotides read TGCGCCAGCAGCTTGGCCTCTGGCACCTACGAGCAGTACTTC. Amino acid sequence: CASSLASGTYEQYF.

The chain joins TRBV12-5 to TRBJ2-5; 9 bases match TRBD2. Germline values: CDR1 LGHNT, CDR2 FRNRAP. The CDR3 sequence is 14 residues long. With V trimmed by 6 bases and J by 4 bases, 6 bases remained unmatched. The CDR3 nucleotides are TGTGCTAGTGGCCTTAGCGGGAGTACAGAGACCCAGTACTTC. It encodes CASGLSGSTETQYF.

The chain has TRBV3-1 (or the pseudogene TRBV3-2) and TRBJ1-3; D gene ambiguous. The CDR3 consists of 16 residues. Germline V gene data show CDR1 as LGHDT and CDR2 as YNNKEL (reference sequence). The V and J ends lost 0 bases and 0 bases respectively, with 9 bases between them. This CDR3 is CASSQDGHPSGNTIYF. CDR3 in DNA: TGTGCCAGCAGCCAAGATGGCCACCCCTCTGGAAACACCATATATTTT.

The chain combines TRBV15 with TRBJ1-2, with D possibly being TRBD1 (6 bases). The CDR3 covers 18 residues. V was cut by 0 bases and J by 6 bases, with 23 bases left in between. Looked up from germline, CDR1 is LNHNV and CDR2 is YYDKDF (reference sequence). CDR3 amino acids: CATSRDRVQGMVNDGYTF. The CDR3 DNA is TGTGCCACCAGCAGAGACCGAGTACAGGGAATGGTGAACGATGGCTACACCTTC.

This sequence joins TRBV27 and TRBJ1-5; D not resolved. With 5 bases removed from V and 4 bases from J, the gap between germline ends came to 12 bases. The CDR3 length is 14 residues. Germline V lookup: CDR1 MNHEY, CDR2 SMNVEV (reference sequence). The CDR3 loop is CASSTRSPNQPQHF. The CDR3 coding sequence is TGTGCCAGCAGTACCCGAAGCCCTAATCAGCCCCAGCATTTT.